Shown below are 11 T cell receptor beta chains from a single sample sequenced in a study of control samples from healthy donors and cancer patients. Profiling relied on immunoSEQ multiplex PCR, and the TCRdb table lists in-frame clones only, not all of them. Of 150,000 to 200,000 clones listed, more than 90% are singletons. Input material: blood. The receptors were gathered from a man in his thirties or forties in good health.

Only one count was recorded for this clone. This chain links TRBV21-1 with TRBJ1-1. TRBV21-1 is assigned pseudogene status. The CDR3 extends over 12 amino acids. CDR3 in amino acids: CASSKAGRAAFF. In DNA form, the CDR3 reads TGTGCCAGCAGCAAAGCGGGAAGGGCCGCTTTCTTT.

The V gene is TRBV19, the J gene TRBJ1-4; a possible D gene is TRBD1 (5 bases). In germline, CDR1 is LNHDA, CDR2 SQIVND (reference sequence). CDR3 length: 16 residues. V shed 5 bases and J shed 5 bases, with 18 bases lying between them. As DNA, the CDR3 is TGTGCCAGTAGTCTAGGGACCGGGCGGGCAAATGAAAAACTGTTTTTT. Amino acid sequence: CASSLGTGRANEKLFF. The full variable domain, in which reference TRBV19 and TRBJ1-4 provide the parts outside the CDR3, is DGGITQSPKYLFRKEGQNVTLSCEQNLNHDAMYWYRQDPGQGLRLIYYSQIVNDFQKGDIAEGYSVSREKKESFPLTVTSAQKNPTAFYLCASSLGTGRANEKLFFGSGTQLSVL.

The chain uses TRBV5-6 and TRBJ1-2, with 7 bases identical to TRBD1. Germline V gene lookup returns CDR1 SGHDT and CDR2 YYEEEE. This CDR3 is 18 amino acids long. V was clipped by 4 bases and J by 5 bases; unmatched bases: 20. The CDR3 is CASSRPEGARIMRYGYTF. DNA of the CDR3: TGTGCCAGCAGCCGGCCGGAGGGGGCCAGGATTATGCGATATGGCTACACCTTC.

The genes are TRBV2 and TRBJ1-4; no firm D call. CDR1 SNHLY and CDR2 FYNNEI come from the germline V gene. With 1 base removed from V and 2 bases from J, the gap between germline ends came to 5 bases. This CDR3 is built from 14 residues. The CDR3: CASSEEVTNEKLFF. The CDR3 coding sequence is TGTGCCAGCAGTGAAGAGGTCACTAATGAAAAACTGTTTTTT.

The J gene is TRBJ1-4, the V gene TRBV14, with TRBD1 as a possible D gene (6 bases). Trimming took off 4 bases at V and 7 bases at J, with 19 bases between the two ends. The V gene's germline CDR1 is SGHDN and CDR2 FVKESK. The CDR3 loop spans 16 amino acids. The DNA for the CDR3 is TGTGCCAGCAGCCGCGCGGCGTGGGGGCGTGCTGAAAAACTGTTTTTT. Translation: CASSRAAWGRAEKLFF.

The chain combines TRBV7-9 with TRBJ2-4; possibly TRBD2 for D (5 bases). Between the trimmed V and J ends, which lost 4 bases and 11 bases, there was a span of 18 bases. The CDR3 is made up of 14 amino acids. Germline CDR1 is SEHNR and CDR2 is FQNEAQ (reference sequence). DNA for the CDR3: TGTGCCAGCAGCTCGTCGGGTGGGGAGCGGTTTCAGTACTTC. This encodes CASSSSGGERFQYF.

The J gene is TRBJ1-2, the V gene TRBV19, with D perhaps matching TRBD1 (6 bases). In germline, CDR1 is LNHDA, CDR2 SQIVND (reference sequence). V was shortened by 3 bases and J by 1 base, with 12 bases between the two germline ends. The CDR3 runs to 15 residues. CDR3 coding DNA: TGTGCCAGTAGTATGGACAGCGCATTTAACTATGGCTACACCTTC. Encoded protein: CASSMDSAFNYGYTF.

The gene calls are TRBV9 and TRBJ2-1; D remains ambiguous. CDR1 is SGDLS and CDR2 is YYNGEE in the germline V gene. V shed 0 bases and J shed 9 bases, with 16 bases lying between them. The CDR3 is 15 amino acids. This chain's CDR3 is CASSVAVADFGEQFF. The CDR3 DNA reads TGTGCCAGCAGCGTAGCTGTGGCCGATTTTGGTGAGCAGTTCTTC.

CDR3 sequence reads: CASSPVDRGYYGYTF. DNA for the CDR3: TGTGCCAGCTCTCCCGTTGACAGGGGATACTATGGCTACACCTTC. The J gene is TRBJ1-2, the V gene TRBV28; 8 bases map to TRBD1. Losses at the gene ends were 8 bases for V and 3 bases for J; bases not matched to a gene: 11. This CDR3 comprises 15 residues. Germline CDR1 and CDR2: MDHEN and SYDVKM.

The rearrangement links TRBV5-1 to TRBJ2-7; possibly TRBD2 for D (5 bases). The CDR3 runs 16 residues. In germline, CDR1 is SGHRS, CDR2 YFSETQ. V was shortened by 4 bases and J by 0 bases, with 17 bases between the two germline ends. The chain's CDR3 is CASSASGSGASYEQYF. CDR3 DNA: TGCGCCAGCAGCGCTTCGGGCAGCGGAGCCTCCTACGAGCAGTACTTC.

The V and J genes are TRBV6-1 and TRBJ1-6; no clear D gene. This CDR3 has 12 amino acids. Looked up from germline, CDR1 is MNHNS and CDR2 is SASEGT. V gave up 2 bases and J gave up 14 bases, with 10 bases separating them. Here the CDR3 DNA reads TGTGCCAGCAGTGAATCGGGGTCAGCCCTCCACTTT. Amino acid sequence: CASSESGSALHF.